Listed below are T cell receptor beta chains from one sample, sequenced in a study of post-analysis software for immune sequencing data. Using its own MiXCR run on the PCR reads, TCRdb lists one record per CDR3 protein. The repertoire holds hundreds of thousands of distinct CDR3 sequences, with about a third as singletons. Sequencing was performed on blood. The receptors were sampled from a girl aged 10 to 17 with multiple sclerosis. Both conserved end residues are part of each CDR3. D genes are given only for firm matches. For some rows the clone size is stated as once, few or many, or as a class when expanded; others skip it.

clone size	D gene	V gene	J gene	CDR3 DNA	CDR3 protein
NA	NA	TRBV3-1	TRBJ2-1	TGTGCCAGCAGCCAAGATACGAGGGTTCCGCAGTTCTTC	CASSQDTRVPQFF
NA	NA	TRBV29-1	TRBJ1-2	TGCAGCGTTGAAGACAGGGAGGACTATGGCTACACCTTC	CSVEDREDYGYTF
NA	NA	TRBV29-1	TRBJ2-7	TGCAGCGTTGAAGATCGGCAGGATAGCTACGAGCAGTACTTC	CSVEDRQDSYEQYF
few	NA	TRBV6-5	TRBJ2-3	TGTGCCAGCAGTTACAAGGGGGGCTCTAGCACAGATACGCAGTATTTT	CASSYKGGSSTDTQYF
NA	NA	TRBV4-1	TRBJ2-1	TGCGCCAGCAGCCAAGTCGGGGGTCTTGAGCAGTTCTTC	CASSQVGGLEQFF
few	NA	TRBV7-2	TRBJ1-4	TGTGCCAGCAGTTTTGGGGGTGAAAAACTGTTTTTT	CASSFGGEKLFF
few	NA	TRBV3-1	TRBJ2-5	TGTGCCAGCAGCTCCCTGATGGCGGGGCAAGAGACCCAGTACTTC	CASSSLMAGQETQYF
NA	NA	TRBV7-2	TRBJ2-3	TGTGCCAGCAGCTTCTCTGGTTGGGGAGACACAGATACGCAGTATTTT	CASSFSGWGDTDTQYF
NA	TRBD1	TRBV29-1	TRBJ1-1	TGCAGCGCCGTGGGACAGGGAAGGACTTTCTTT	CSAVGQGRTFF
NA	NA	TRBV12-3/TRBV12-4	TRBJ2-5	TGTGCCAGCAGGGGGGTACAGCAAGAGACCCAGTACTTC	CASRGVQQETQYF
NA	NA	TRBV29-1	TRBJ1-2	TGCAGCGTCTCCACCGGCGTGGGGGCGGGCTCTTATGGCTACACCTTC	CSVSTGVGAGSYGYTF
NA	NA	TRBV9	TRBJ2-6	TGTGCCAGCAGCGTAGTTGGTCTTCGGGCTGGGGCCAACGTCCTGACTTTC	CASSVVGLRAGANVLTF
few	NA	TRBV6-5	TRBJ2-5	TGTGCCAGCCATCCGGGAGGGACAGGGAAGACCCAGTACTTC	CASHPGGTGKTQYF
few	TRBD2	TRBV5-1	TRBJ2-1	TGCGCCAGCAGCTCCGGCACGGGGGGGGCCGACGATGAGCAGTTCTTC	CASSSGTGGADDEQFF
few	NA	TRBV7-3	TRBJ1-5	TGTGCCAGCAGCCCTCGACCCCAGCATTTT	CASSPRPQHF
NA	NA	TRBV20-1	TRBJ2-1	TGCAGTGCAGGTTGGAGCGAGTATGAGCAGTTCTTC	CSAGWSEYEQFF
NA	NA	TRBV3-1	TRBJ2-1	TGTGCCAGCAGCCAAGCACAGGTGGGGTCATACAATGAGCAGTTCTTC	CASSQAQVGSYNEQFF
medium-sized	TRBD2	TRBV29-1	TRBJ2-1	TGCAGCGTGGGTAGCGGGGCAGGAGAGCAGTTCTTC	CSVGSGAGEQFF
few	TRBD1	TRBV24-1	TRBJ2-1	TGTGCCACCAGCAAAGCGGGACAGGGTCTGAGTGAGCAGTTCTTC	CATSKAGQGLSEQFF
few	TRBD1	TRBV3-1	TRBJ2-3	TGTGCCAGCAGCCGGGCCGGGACAGCCACAGATACGCAGTATTTT	CASSRAGTATDTQYF
few	NA	TRBV18	TRBJ2-1	TGTGCCAGCTCACCCATTGCGGGGGCCTTATACAATGAGCAGTTCTTC	CASSPIAGALYNEQFF
once	TRBD1	TRBV3-1	TRBJ1-1	TGTGCCAGCAGCCGCCGGACAGGGGAAAAGAGCACTGAAGCTTTCTTT	CASSRRTGEKSTEAFF
NA	TRBD2	TRBV5-5	TRBJ2-3	TGTGCCAGCCGTCTAGCGGGGGGAGATACGCAGTATTTT	CASRLAGGDTQYF
NA	TRBD1	TRBV6-2/TRBV6-3	TRBJ1-2	TGTGCCGGAAAAAAACAGGGGGTCCATGGCTACACCTTC	CAGKKQGVHGYTF
NA	TRBD2	TRBV29-1	TRBJ2-3	TGCAGCGTTGATGACGTTCTAGCGGGGTTCACAGATACGCAGTATTTT	CSVDDVLAGFTDTQYF
few	NA	TRBV7-9	TRBJ2-1	TGTGCCAGCAGCTTAGACGAGGGGAATGAGCAGTTCTTC	CASSLDEGNEQFF
NA	TRBD1	TRBV12-3/TRBV12-4	TRBJ2-5	TGTGCCAGCAGTCTCTTCGGGACAGGGGGCTTCTTCGGGGAGACCCAGTACTTC	CASSLFGTGGFFGETQYF
few	TRBD1	TRBV9	TRBJ1-2	TGTGCCAGCAGCGTAGACAGGGGGGACGGCTACACCTTC	CASSVDRGDGYTF
few	NA	TRBV6-6	TRBJ1-5	TGTGCCAGCAGTCTCGCCGGGACGCATCAGCCCCAGCATTTT	CASSLAGTHQPQHF
NA	TRBD1	TRBV6-6	TRBJ1-1	TGTGCCAACAGATATTACAGGGGTCGGAAAAACACTGAAGCTTTCTTT	CANRYYRGRKNTEAFF
many	NA	TRBV6-1	TRBJ2-1	TGTGCCAGCAGTGAAGAACCGATCGGGGGCGAGTTCTTC	CASSEEPIGGEFF
NA	TRBD1	TRBV5-6	TRBJ1-1	TGTGCAAGCAGCTCTAAGGACAGGGCTAAGACTGAAGCTTTCTTT	CASSSKDRAKTEAFF
many	TRBD2	TRBV12-3/TRBV12-4	TRBJ2-4	TGTGCCAGCAGTTTAAGCGCGGGGGGGGGCATTCAGTACTTC	CASSLSAGGGIQYF
NA	NA	TRBV5-1	TRBJ1-2	TGCACCAGCAGCTCCAGGGAGAACTATGGCTACACCTTC	CTSSSRENYGYTF
few	NA	TRBV7-2	TRBJ1-2	TGTGCCAGCAGCTCCGTCCGCACAGGCTCATATGGCTACACCTTC	CASSSVRTGSYGYTF
few	TRBD1	TRBV4-2	TRBJ1-1	TGTGCCAGCAGCCTGGACGGGACAGGGCGGAACACTGAAGCTTTCTTT	CASSLDGTGRNTEAFF
NA	NA	TRBV7-6	TRBJ1-1	TGTGCCAGCAGCCCAAGCGACACTGAAGCTTTCTTT	CASSPSDTEAFF
few	NA	TRBV10-3	TRBJ1-1	TGTGCCATCAGTTCGGACACAGGCGGGACTGAAGCTTTCTTT	CAISSDTGGTEAFF
few	NA	TRBV5-5	TRBJ2-7	TGTGCCAGCAGCGCCCGGGACGGATCTTACGAGCAGTACTTC	CASSARDGSYEQYF
NA	TRBD1	TRBV7-2	TRBJ1-6	TGTGCCAGCAGCGGTTCGGGACAGCCTAATTCACCCCTCCACTTT	CASSGSGQPNSPLHF
NA	NA	TRBV12-3/TRBV12-4	TRBJ1-5	TGTGCCAGCAGTCGACAGGCTAATAGCAATCAGCCCCAGCATTTT	CASSRQANSNQPQHF
NA	NA	TRBV6-5	TRBJ1-2	TGTGCCAGCACCAACCGAGGGCGGGGCGCCTATGGCTACACCTTC	CASTNRGRGAYGYTF
NA	TRBD2	TRBV7-9	TRBJ2-7	TGTGCCAGCAGCTTAGAGTGGGGGGGCTACGAGCAGTACTTC	CASSLEWGGYEQYF
NA	TRBD1	TRBV5-8	TRBJ2-2	TGTGCCAGCAGCACAACCGGGACAGGGTTGGTCGACGCGAACACCGGGGAGCTGTTTTTT	CASSTTGTGLVDANTGELFF
NA	NA	TRBV9	TRBJ2-7	TGTGCCAGCAGCCCACGCTATGAGGGGGGCGTCTACGAGCAGTACTTC	CASSPRYEGGVYEQYF
once	NA	TRBV20-1	TRBJ2-5	TGCAGTGCTAGAGATGGGTGGGAGGCCCAGTACTTC	CSARDGWEAQYF
NA	TRBD2	TRBV5-1	TRBJ2-1	TGCGCCAGCAGCTTGGCAGGGACTAGCGGGGCCAGCTCCTACAATGAGCAGTTCTTC	CASSLAGTSGASSYNEQFF
many	NA	TRBV29-1	TRBJ2-5	TGCAGCGTTGAAGTTGAGGCCCTCCAAGAGACCCAGTACTTC	CSVEVEALQETQYF
NA	NA	TRBV12-3/TRBV12-4	TRBJ2-7	TGTGCCTCGGCGGAGGGTTCCTACGAGCAGTACTTC	CASAEGSYEQYF
few	NA	TRBV1	TRBJ2-6	TGCACCAGCACCACCGGGACAGGGACCGGGGCCAACGTCCTGACTTTC	CTSTTGTGTGANVLTF
few	NA	TRBV20-1	TRBJ2-7	TGCAGTGCTAGAGCTCCACGTCTGTCCTACGAGCAGTACTTC	CSARAPRLSYEQYF